This record covers a single T cell receptor beta chain. Its antigen is as yet unknown. CDR1 is SEHNR and CDR2 is FQNEAQ in the germline V gene (reference sequence). With 5 bases clipped from V and 1 base from J, the junction kept 9 bases outside the gene matches. This CDR3 has 16 amino acids. The data were obtained in a study of T cell responses to AZD1222 COVID-19 vaccine. The study's findings and limits: In all cases, repertoires were sampled only after the peak T cell response.

Clones were read by immunoSEQ multiplex PCR, and TCRdb kept only the in-frame ones, dropping some. Here the sample spans under 50,000 clones, around 80% being singletons. This receptor was identified in an adult who received the MenACWY meningococcal vaccine as a control. Specimen: peripheral blood, collected 28 days after the second dose of the MenACWY control vaccine. The rearrangement uses TRBV7-9 and TRBJ2-5, with 8 bases fitting TRBD2. The CDR3 DNA reads as TGTGCCAGCAGCACAAGGGGCGGGGGGATCCAAGAGACCCAGTACTTC. It specifies CASSTRGGGIQETQYF.